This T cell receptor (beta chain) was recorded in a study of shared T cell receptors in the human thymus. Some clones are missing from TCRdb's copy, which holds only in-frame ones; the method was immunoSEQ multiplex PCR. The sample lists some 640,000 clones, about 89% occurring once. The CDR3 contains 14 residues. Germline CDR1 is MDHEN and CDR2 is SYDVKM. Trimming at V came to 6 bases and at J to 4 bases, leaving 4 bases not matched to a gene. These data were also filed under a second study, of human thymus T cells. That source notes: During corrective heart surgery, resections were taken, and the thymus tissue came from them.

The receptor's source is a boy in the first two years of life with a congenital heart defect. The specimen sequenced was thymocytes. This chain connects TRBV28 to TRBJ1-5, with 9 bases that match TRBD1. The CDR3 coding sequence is TGTGCCAGCAGCGGGGACAGGGAAAATCAGCCCCAGCATTTT. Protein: CASSGDRENQPQHF. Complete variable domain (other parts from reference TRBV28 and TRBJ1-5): DVKVTQSSRYLVKRTGEKVFLECVQDMDHENMFWYRQDPGLGLRLIYFSYDVKMKEKGDIPEGYSVSREKKERFSLILESASTNQTSMYLCASSGDRENQPQHFGDGTRLSIL.